Listed below are T cell receptor beta chains from one sample, sequenced in a study of shared clonotypes between healthy human individuals. Sequenced by immunoSEQ multiplex PCR; TCRdb stores in-frame clones only, minus some. The sample holds some 1,900,000 clones, over 85% seen once. The sequenced material came from naive CD8+ T cells sorted from blood. Every receptor here comes from a man in his late teens or twenties in good health. Each CDR3 is given with its conserved first and last residue. A D gene is named only where the DNA matches it firmly.

v_call	d_call	cdr3_aa
TRBV19	NA	CASSPRDTNRDAIYNEQFF
TRBV7-9	NA	CASSSFDLKAFF
TRBV5-1	NA	CASSTYGTQYNEQFF
TRBV5-1	TRBD2	CASSLWASGSNEQFF
TRBV5-1	NA	CASSLVEENTGELFF
TRBV7-9	NA	CASSLDGGYTF
TRBV6-1	NA	CASSEIVSYEQYF
TRBV6-5	NA	CASSYSRSTVFDGYTF
TRBV11-2	NA	CASSSGTSYEQYF
TRBV9	NA	CASSAGRTEAFF
TRBV27	TRBD2	CASSASTSALLSYEQYF
TRBV4-2	NA	CASSSRGSGDTQYF
TRBV30	NA	CAWANRESHEQYF
TRBV30	TRBD1	CAWEKDRGWGELFF
TRBV10-3	TRBD1	CAISDRTGETTYEQYF
TRBV5-1	TRBD2	CASSFSGGPDYNEQFF
TRBV9	NA	CASSVSDGGRSSYEQYF
TRBV11-2	NA	CASSFRSGLDTQYF
TRBV4-1	NA	CASSQDAEDEQFF
TRBV28	NA	CASSLQLGGANVLTF
TRBV5-8	NA	CASSWGTAHTEAFF
TRBV4-1	NA	CASSRGSPGTGELFF
TRBV7-2	TRBD1	CASSPRQGYYEQYF